The T cell receptor beta chain described here comes from a study of shared T cell receptors in the human thymus. Profiled with immunoSEQ multiplex PCR; TCRdb holds only in-frame clones, not every one. The table records about 660,000 clones, roughly 90% of them present only once. This sample was also put to use in a study of human thymus T cells. Per that study: Resections obtained during corrective heart surgery supplied the thymus tissue.

This TCR was recovered from a boy younger than two with a congenital heart defect. Sequenced: thymocytes.

The CDR3 region is CASSHAQREPPLSPSYEQYF. DNA for the CDR3: TGCGCCAGCAGCCATGCCCAGCGGGAGCCCCCCCTTAGCCCTTCCTACGAGCAGTACTTC. V gene TRBV4-1 combines with J gene TRBJ2-7, with 8 nucleotides matching TRBD2. V shed 3 bases, J shed 1 base, and the junction held 20 bases outside the gene matches. Germline loops: CDR1 MGHRA, CDR2 YSYEKL. The CDR3 spans 20 residues.